This T cell receptor (beta chain) was captured in a study of blood T cell repertoires in COVID-19. Study-level information: Material from acute and convalescent COVID-19 was sourced from the United States, Italy and Spain. The cDNA or gDNA used as material had been derived from T cells, B-cell-depleted T cells, or PBMCs.

Methods used by the authors: Reference gene primer amplification gave estimated nucleated cell counts. The assay was immunoSEQ multiplex PCR, and TCRdb's table has in-frame clones only and misses some. V and J calls and clone size come straight from that table; D and trimming were deduced from the DNA. The sample lists about 100,000 clones, 70% to 90% occurring once. This clone was picked up a small number of times. The CDR3 length is 15 residues. V lost 6 bases to trimming and J lost 5 bases; unmatched junction nucleotides: 11. CDR1 and CDR2 from the germline V gene are MNHEY and SVGAGI. The source of this sequence is a human donor in a cohort sampled during active COVID-19. The J gene is TRBJ1-1, the V gene TRBV6-5; 8 bases fit TRBD1. Sample: peripheral blood. In nucleotides, the CDR3 is TGTGCCAGCAGCGCGGGGACAGGCGGATGGACTGAAGCTTTCTTT. Encoded protein: CASSAGTGGWTEAFF.